These 16 T cell receptor beta chains were sequenced from one sample in a study of blood T cell repertoires in COVID-19. Repertoires were generated with immunoSEQ multiplex PCR, while TCRdb's copy carries only in-frame clones and drops some. The sample carries about 210,000 clones, more than 70% recorded once. Sequenced material: peripheral blood. The receptors derive from a woman aged 50 to 60 with acute or convalescent COVID-19.

This chain joins TRBV28 and TRBJ1-5, with D unresolved. V shed 5 bases and J shed 6 bases, with 17 bases lying between them. This CDR3 has 15 amino acids. The germline gives CDR1 MDHEN, CDR2 SYDVKM. The CDR3 loop reads CASSPQTPAVQPQHF. The CDR3 region has the DNA TGTGCCAGCAGTCCCCAGACCCCCGCGGTTCAGCCCCAGCATTTT. Variable domain in full (rest from reference TRBV28 and TRBJ1-5): DVKVTQSSRYLVKRTGEKVFLECVQDMDHENMFWYRQDPGLGLRLIYFSYDVKMKEKGDIPEGYSVSREKKERFSLILESASTNQTSMYLCASSPQTPAVQPQHFGDGTRLSIL.

This chain uses TRBV28 with TRBJ2-3, with D uncertain. Germline CDR1 reads MDHEN; CDR2 reads SYDVKM. CDR3 length equals 12 residues. Trimming removed 8 bases at V and 8 bases at J, with 14 bases between. The CDR3 region is CASFSLLGTQYF. In DNA, the CDR3 is TGTGCCAGCTTTTCCCTTCTAGGTACGCAGTATTTT.

This chain uses TRBV5-1 with TRBJ2-5; 14 bases align to TRBD2. Germline V gene lookup returns CDR1 SGHRS and CDR2 YFSETQ. This CDR3 comprises 16 residues. V shed 4 bases, J shed 4 bases, and the junction held 6 bases outside the gene matches. CDR3 residues: CASSETGTSGRETQYF. As DNA, the CDR3 is TGCGCCAGCAGCGAGACCGGGACTAGCGGGAGAGAGACCCAGTACTTC.

Turning to this clone: The same CDR3 also results from other DNA sequences found in this sample. The V call is TRBV19, the J call TRBJ2-3; 8 nucleotides align to TRBD2. The germline gives CDR1 LNHDA, CDR2 SQIVND (reference sequence). This CDR3 region has 15 residues. J was trimmed by 0 bases and V by 5 bases; bases with no gene match: 4. CDR3 amino acids: CASSGAGASTDTQYF. The CDR3 DNA follows: TGTGCCAGTAGTGGAGCGGGGGCTAGCACAGATACGCAGTATTTT.

This clone showed up just a few times. The chain recombines TRBV28 with TRBJ2-1; D is unclear. The V gene's germline CDR1 is MDHEN and CDR2 SYDVKM. The length of the CDR3 is 13 residues. Trimming removed 10 bases from V and 9 bases from J, with 19 bases in between. The CDR3 reads CATVRQAGREQFF. As DNA, the CDR3 is TGTGCCACCGTAAGGCAGGCAGGTCGTGAGCAGTTCTTC. The variable domain in full, with the rest retrieved from reference TRBV28 and TRBJ2-1, is DVKVTQSSRYLVKRTGEKVFLECVQDMDHENMFWYRQDPGLGLRLIYFSYDVKMKEKGDIPEGYSVSREKKERFSLILESASTNQTSMYLCATVRQAGREQFFGPGTRLTVL.

V and J are TRBV5-6 and TRBJ2-7; TRBD2 matches 9 bases. Trimming took 7 bases from V and 3 from J; bases not matched to a gene: 8. Germline V gives CDR1 SGHDT, CDR2 YYEEEE. CDR3 length: 14 residues. For the CDR3, the DNA is TGTGCCAGCTCGACTAGCGGAGAATTCTACGAGCAGTACTTC. This codes for CASSTSGEFYEQYF.

Only one count was recorded for this clone. The gene calls are TRBV6-5 and TRBJ2-7; D is unresolved. Germline-derived CDR1 and CDR2 are MNHEY and SVGAGI. The CDR3 has 12 amino acids. V was cut by 0 bases and J by 4 bases, with 4 bases left in between. The DNA for the CDR3 is TGTGCCAGCAGTTACTCCACTTACGAGCAGTACTTC. Its translation is CASSYSTYEQYF.

V usage is TRBV6-1 and J usage is TRBJ2-7; D is uncertain. The CDR3 spans 13 residues. The V gene's germline CDR1 is MNHNS and CDR2 SASEGT. Trimming left V 2 bases short and J 2 bases short, with 7 bases between. Written as DNA, the CDR3 is TGTGCCAGCAGTGAACCAGTCCCCTACGAGCAGTACTTC. It encodes CASSEPVPYEQYF.

V is TRBV19 and J is TRBJ1-1, with D uncertain. Germline V gene lookup returns CDR1 LNHDA and CDR2 SQIVND (reference sequence). The CDR3 covers 13 residues. V lost 5 bases and J 4 bases, leaving 11 bases between the germline ends. CDR3: CASSQAHITEAFF. The CDR3 nucleotides are TGTGCCAGTAGTCAGGCCCATATCACTGAAGCTTTCTTT.

The genes are TRBV2 and TRBJ2-1, with TRBD1 matching 7 bases. V lost 5 bases, J lost 9 bases, and 13 bases stayed unmatched. Germline V gene lookup returns CDR1 SNHLY and CDR2 FYNNEI. CDR3 length equals 15 residues. The CDR3 region has the DNA TGTGCCAGCAGTAGGACTGACCCGACAGGGAGTGAGCAGTTCTTC. Translating it yields CASSRTDPTGSEQFF.

V gene TRBV10-1 combines with J gene TRBJ2-3; 9 nucleotides agree with TRBD1. This CDR3 is built from 17 residues. Germline-derived CDR1 and CDR2 are WNHNN and SYGVQD (reference sequence). The junction had 11 bases not matched to a gene; V was cut back by 2 bases and J by 5 bases. The CDR3 region has the DNA TGCGCCAGCAGTGAGGATCTTCGGACAGGGGACTTAGATACGCAGTATTTT. It specifies CASSEDLRTGDLDTQYF.

The genes are TRBV3-1 (or the pseudogene TRBV3-2) and TRBJ1-2; TRBD1 matches at 7 bases. CDR1 is LGHDT and CDR2 is YNNKEL in the germline V gene (reference sequence). V gave up 0 bases and J gave up 5 bases; unmatched junction bases: 6. This CDR3 spans 15 amino acids. This CDR3 reads CASSQEMTGRYGYTF. The CDR3 DNA reads as TGTGCCAGCAGCCAAGAGATGACAGGGAGGTATGGCTACACCTTC.

The CDR3 region has the DNA TGTGCCAGCAGCGTAGGATCGAGAGAGACCCAGTACTTC. As protein: CASSVGSRETQYF. This chain uses TRBV9 with TRBJ2-5; D gene uncertain. Germline lookup yields CDR1 SGDLS and CDR2 YYNGEE. The CDR3 is 13 residues long. The V end lost 0 bases, the J end lost 4 bases, and 7 bases lay between the germline ends. The variable domain in full, completed from reference TRBV9 and TRBJ2-5, reads DSGVTQTPKHLITATGQRVTLRCSPRSGDLSVYWYQQSLDQGLQFLIQYYNGEERAKGNILERFSAQQFPDLHSELNLSSLELGDSALYFCASSVGSRETQYFGPGTRLLVL.

The rearrangement joins TRBV12-3 or TRBV12-4 to TRBJ2-7; 9 nucleotides line up with TRBD1. CDR3 length equals 13 residues. The V gene end was trimmed by 3 bases and the J gene end by 7 bases; junction bases not matched to a gene: 4. The CDR3 DNA sequence: TGTGCCAGCAGTTTTGGGACAGGGTGGGAGCAGTACTTC. As protein: CASSFGTGWEQYF.

CDR3 DNA sequence: TGCGCCAGCAGCCAACACGAGGCAGGGGTCAATGAAAAACTGTTTTTT. Protein: CASSQHEAGVNEKLFF. The V gene is TRBV5-1, the J gene TRBJ1-4; weak D call: TRBD1 (6 bases). The CDR3 length is 16 residues. CDR1 and CDR2 from the germline V gene are SGHRS and YFSETQ. Between the trimmed V and J ends, which lost 4 bases and 5 bases, there was a span of 18 bases.

This sequence joins TRBV10-3 and TRBJ1-1; no clear D. The CDR3 contains 13 residues. V lost 6 bases, J lost 1 base, and 9 bases lay in between. Germline values: CDR1 ENHRY, CDR2 SYGVKD. The CDR3: CAIRSGPNTEAFF. The CDR3 region has the DNA TGTGCCATCAGGAGCGGACCGAACACTGAAGCTTTCTTT.